This is a list of T cell receptor beta chains from one sample in a study of OX40 agonist ivuxolimab in advanced cancers. Produced via immunoSEQ multiplex PCR; TCRdb's table is partial and in-frame only. The table records around 80,000 clones, 65% to 90% of them present only once. The source material was CD4+ or CD8+ T cells sorted from blood, sampled in a trial of the OX40 agonist ivuxolimab. The origin of the receptors is an adult with an advanced solid tumor such as melanoma, head and neck, liver or kidney cancer. Both conserved end residues are part of each CDR3. Each record gives: clone size, D gene, V gene, J gene, CDR3 DNA, CDR3 protein. D genes are given only for firm matches. Where a row states a size, it is once, few, many or the class of an expanded clone; other rows omit it.

once,.,TRBV27,TRBJ2-7,TGTGCCAGCAGTTCCAGGGGGGAGTCCTACGAGCAGTACTTC,CASSSRGESYEQYF
.,.,TRBV27,TRBJ2-6,TGTGCCAGCAGTTTGTGGTCGGGCCGTGGGGCCAACGTCCTGACTTTC,CASSLWSGRGANVLTF
.,.,TRBV29-1,TRBJ2-2,TGCAGCGTTGCAGGGGAACGCGGGGAGCTGTTTTTT,CSVAGERGELFF
.,.,TRBV6-5,TRBJ2-7,TGTGCCAGCAGTTACCATTTTGACACTCTCTACGAGCAGTACTTC,CASSYHFDTLYEQYF
.,TRBD1,TRBV9,TRBJ2-7,TGTGCCAGCAGCGCCACTCCGGGACAGAGCTACGAGCAGTACTTC,CASSATPGQSYEQYF
.,.,TRBV30,TRBJ1-2,TGTGCCTGGACCCCCGACAGGCTTAACTATGGCTACACCTTC,CAWTPDRLNYGYTF
.,.,TRBV30,TRBJ1-1,TGTGCCTGGAGTGTACCGGGGGGGGCCACTGAAGCTTTCTTT,CAWSVPGGATEAFF
.,TRBD1,TRBV7-2,TRBJ2-6,TGTGCCAGCAGCTTAGCCGGGACAGTACCAAGCTCTGGGGCCAACGTCCTGACTTTC,CASSLAGTVPSSGANVLTF
.,.,TRBV9,TRBJ2-2,TGTGCCAGCAGCGTTCACACCGGGGAGCTGTTTTTT,CASSVHTGELFF
.,TRBD1,TRBV12-5,TRBJ2-2,TGTGCTAGTGTCCTCGGACAGGGATCCGGGGAGCTGTTTTTT,CASVLGQGSGELFF
.,TRBD2,TRBV9,TRBJ2-7,TGTGCCAGCAGCGTAGGCGGTAGCGGGGGCCCTTACGAGCAGTACTTC,CASSVGGSGGPYEQYF
.,.,TRBV6-5,TRBJ1-3,TGTGCCAGCAGTTTAGGAGGGTTTGCTGGAAACACCATATATTTT,CASSLGGFAGNTIYF
.,.,TRBV9,TRBJ1-1,TGTGCCAGCAGCCCCGAGGGCAGGTACACTGAAGCTTTCTTT,CASSPEGRYTEAFF
.,.,TRBV21-1,TRBJ2-7,TGTGCCAGGGGGGACATCCCTACCGAGCAGTACTTC,CARGDIPTEQYF
.,TRBD1,TRBV19,TRBJ1-5,TGTGCCAGTAGGTGGGACAGGTCGAGCAATCAGCCCCAGCATTTT,CASRWDRSSNQPQHF
.,.,TRBV6-6,TRBJ1-2,TGTGCCAGCAGGGCACGCAGTGAGGATGGCTACACCTTC,CASRARSEDGYTF
.,TRBD1,TRBV4-3,TRBJ1-2,TGCGCCAGCAGCCAAGAACCCCCCGGGACAGGGGGATACTATGGCTACACCTTC,CASSQEPPGTGGYYGYTF
.,.,TRBV16,TRBJ1-3,TGTGCCAGCAGCCAATGGGGCTCAAGCTCTGGAAACACCATATATTTT,CASSQWGSSSGNTIYF
.,.,TRBV27,TRBJ2-1,TGTGCCAGCAGCGGCCCCGACTTCCTCGGGCGGCAGTTCTTC,CASSGPDFLGRQFF
.,.,TRBV6-6,TRBJ1-1,TGTGCCAGCAGCGCCAGGGGGAACACTGAAGCTTTCTTT,CASSARGNTEAFF
once,TRBD2,TRBV7-3,TRBJ2-3,TGTGCCAGCAGCTTATTCGGCGGGAGGGCCGAAGATACGCAGTATTTT,CASSLFGGRAEDTQYF
.,TRBD2,TRBV9,TRBJ2-2,TGTGCCAGCAGCGTAGTTGGTAGCGGGAGTTCTCCCGGGGAGCTGTTTTTT,CASSVVGSGSSPGELFF
once,TRBD2,TRBV4-2,TRBJ2-1,TGTGCCAGCAGCCAAGAGGTAGCGGGAGGAGGGAATGAGCAGTTCTTC,CASSQEVAGGGNEQFF
once,.,TRBV6-5,TRBJ1-1,TGTGCCAGCAGCGACTTGGACAGCTTTTATGAAGCTTTCTTT,CASSDLDSFYEAFF
many,.,TRBV19,TRBJ1-1,TGTGCCAGTAGTATTTGGGGGGTCGCGTGGGCTTTCTTT,CASSIWGVAWAFF
.,.,TRBV5-1,TRBJ1-2,TGCGCCAGCAGCTTACGCGGTGGGGAGGGATATGGCTATGGCTACACCTTC,CASSLRGGEGYGYGYTF
.,.,TRBV2,TRBJ2-7,TGTGCCAGCAGTGGCGCAGTGGGGTCCTACGAGCAGTACTTC,CASSGAVGSYEQYF
once,TRBD2,TRBV27,TRBJ2-5,TGTGCCAGCAGTTTATACGGACTAGCGGGGCGGCAAGAGACCCAGTACTTC,CASSLYGLAGRQETQYF
.,TRBD2,TRBV6-5,TRBJ2-7,TGTGCCAGCAGTACTAGCGGGAGGGGGTCCTACGAGCAGTACTTC,CASSTSGRGSYEQYF
once,TRBD1,TRBV6-5,TRBJ2-7,TGTGCCAGCAGTTACCCAGGGGGTGAGCAGTACTTC,CASSYPGGEQYF
.,.,TRBV30,TRBJ1-1,TGTGCCTGGAAGTCCAGGGGCCCTGAAGCTTTCTTT,CAWKSRGPEAFF
.,.,TRBV7-8,TRBJ2-7,TGTGCCAGCAGCTTTGGCGCGGTTGGCTCCTACGAGCAGTACTTC,CASSFGAVGSYEQYF
.,.,TRBV7-8,TRBJ1-5,TGTGCCAGCAGCTTGCGCCCCCGGTCTTATAGCAATCAGCCCCAGCATTTT,CASSLRPRSYSNQPQHF
few,TRBD1,TRBV6-5,TRBJ1-6,TGTGCCAGCAGGCACAGGGGTGGGGGGAAATCACCCCTCCACTTT,CASRHRGGGKSPLHF